This TCR beta chain was obtained from a study of T cell responses to AZD1222 COVID-19 vaccine. The study, taken as a whole, reports: Recipients of two AZD1222 doses showed rising Spike-specific TCR breadth and depth.

In regard to this clone: Its target is not known.

Using immunoSEQ multiplex PCR, the repertoire was profiled, and TCRdb retains in-frame clones only, with some absent. The sample records about 48,000 clones, about 86% being singletons. The source was peripheral blood, collected 28 days after the second AZD1222 dose. The clonotype was recovered from an adult who received the AZD1222 COVID-19 vaccine.

The CDR3 sequence: CASESWQGHDTQYF. The CDR3 DNA reads as TGTGCCAGCGAGTCATGGCAGGGGCACGATACGCAGTATTTT. The chain couples TRBV28 to TRBJ2-3; a possible D gene is TRBD1 (6 bases). This CDR3 has 14 amino acids. The germline V gene has CDR1 MDHEN and CDR2 SYDVKM. Trimming stripped 8 bases from V and 6 bases from J, with 18 bases between.